This T cell receptor beta chain was sequenced for a study of chemoradiotherapy in HPV16-positive cancers. Findings and limits, study-wide: In HPV16-positive patients, HPV-responsive T-cell expansion tracked better recurrence-free survival. During treatment, candidate HPV-specific clones and E7-related motifs expanded in tumor.

Repeated repertoire sampling spanned the course of chemoradiotherapy. V shed 5 bases, J shed 11 bases, and the junction held 7 bases outside the gene matches. This CDR3 contains 13 residues. Germline CDR1 SEHNR, CDR2 FQNEAQ (reference sequence). Repertoires were generated with immunoSEQ multiplex PCR, while TCRdb's copy carries only in-frame clones and drops some. The sample carries about 67,000 clones, 88% recorded once. Points on this clone: Its target is not known.

The TCR was taken from a human donor with HPV-associated anogenital cancer. J is TRBJ2-5 and V is TRBV7-9; 11 bases map to TRBD2. The sequencing used blood, collected from a patient who underwent chemoradiotherapy. In DNA, the CDR3 is TGTGCCAGCAGCAAGGGACTAGCGGATAAACAGTACTTC. Residues: CASSKGLADKQYF.